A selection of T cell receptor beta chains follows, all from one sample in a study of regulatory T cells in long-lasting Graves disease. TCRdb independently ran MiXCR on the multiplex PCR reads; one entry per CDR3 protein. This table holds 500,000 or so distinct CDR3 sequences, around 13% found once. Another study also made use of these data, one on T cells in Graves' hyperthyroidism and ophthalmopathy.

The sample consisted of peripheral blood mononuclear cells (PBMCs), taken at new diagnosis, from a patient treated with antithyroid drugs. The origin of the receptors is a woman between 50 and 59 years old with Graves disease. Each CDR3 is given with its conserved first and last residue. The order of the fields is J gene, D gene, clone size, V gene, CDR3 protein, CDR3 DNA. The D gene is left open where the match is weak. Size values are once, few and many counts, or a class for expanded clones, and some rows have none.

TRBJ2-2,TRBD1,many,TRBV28,CASRPTGTVLTGELFF,TGTGCCAGCAGACCTACTGGGACAGTGCTTACCGGGGAGCTGTTTTTT
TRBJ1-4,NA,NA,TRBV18,CASSPPLPGRGTGLFF,TGTGCCAGCTCACCACCGTTACCCGGGAGAGGGACGGGACTGTTTTTT
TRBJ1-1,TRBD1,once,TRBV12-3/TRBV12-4,CASSSGTDNLNAFF,TGTGCCAGCAGTTCCGGGACAGACAACTTGAACGCTTTCTTT
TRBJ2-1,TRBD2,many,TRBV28,CASSLALAGTNNEQFF,TGTGCCAGCAGTTTAGCCCTAGCGGGGACGAACAATGAGCAGTTCTTC
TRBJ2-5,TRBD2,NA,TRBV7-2,CASSLAAGGWETQYF,TGTGCCAGCAGCTTAGCAGCGGGAGGATGGGAGACCCAGTACTTC
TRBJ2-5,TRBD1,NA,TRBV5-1,CASSFNRGTETQYF,TGCGCCAGCAGCTTTAACAGGGGAACGGAGACCCAGTACTTC
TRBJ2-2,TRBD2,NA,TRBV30,CAWSPSGTNTGELFF,TGTGCCTGGAGTCCTAGCGGGACCAACACCGGGGAGCTGTTTTTT
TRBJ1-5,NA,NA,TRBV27,CASSFHTSNQPQHF,TGTGCCAGCAGTTTTCACACTAGCAATCAGCCCCAGCATTTT
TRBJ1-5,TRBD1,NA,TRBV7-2,CASSLHWTGQNDQPQHF,TGTGCCAGCAGCCTACATTGGACGGGACAGAACGATCAGCCCCAGCATTTT
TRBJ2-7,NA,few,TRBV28,CASWGGPYEQYF,TGTGCCAGCTGGGGGGGCCCCTACGAGCAGTACTTC
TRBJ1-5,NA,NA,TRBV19,CASSMGNLGNQPQHF,TGTGCCAGTAGTATGGGAAACCTGGGCAATCAGCCCCAGCATTTT
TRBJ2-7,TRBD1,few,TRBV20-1,CSASPILVTGVSVEQYF,TGCAGTGCTAGTCCCATATTGGTGACAGGGGTTTCCGTCGAGCAGTACTTC
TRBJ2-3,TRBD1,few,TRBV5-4,CASSPPGTGRGVGTDTQYF,TGTGCCAGCAGCCCTCCCGGGACAGGGAGGGGTGTAGGCACAGATACGCAGTATTTT
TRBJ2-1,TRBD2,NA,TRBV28,CASAPSGSTNEQFF,TGTGCCAGCGCCCCCAGCGGGAGCACGAATGAGCAGTTCTTC
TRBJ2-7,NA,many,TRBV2,CASSEGGFEQYF,TGTGCCAGCAGTGAAGGCGGGTTCGAGCAGTACTTC
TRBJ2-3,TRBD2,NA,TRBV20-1,CSASSGSPDTQYF,TGCAGTGCTTCTAGCGGGAGTCCGGATACGCAGTATTTT
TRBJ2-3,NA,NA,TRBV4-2,CASSPGQHDTQYF,TGTGCCAGCAGCCCCGGACAGCACGATACGCAGTATTTT
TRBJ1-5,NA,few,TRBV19,CASSIWGGAVSNQPQHF,TGTGCCAGTAGTATATGGGGGGGCGCCGTGAGCAATCAGCCCCAGCATTTT
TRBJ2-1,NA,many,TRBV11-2,CASSLGGGNTYNEQFF,TGTGCCAGCAGCTTAGGAGGCGGAAATACCTACAATGAGCAGTTCTTC
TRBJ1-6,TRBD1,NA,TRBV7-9,CASSPRGGAMGNSPLHF,TGTGCCAGCAGCCCTAGAGGGGGCGCAATGGGTAATTCACCCCTCCACTTT
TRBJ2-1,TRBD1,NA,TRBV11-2,CASSMPGQGARNEQFF,TGTGCCAGCAGCATGCCGGGACAGGGGGCTCGCAATGAGCAGTTCTTC
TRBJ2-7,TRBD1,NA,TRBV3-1,CASSQVPGQVVYEQYF,TGTGCCAGCAGCCAAGTCCCGGGACAGGTTGTTTACGAGCAGTACTTC
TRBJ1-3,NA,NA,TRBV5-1,CASSLGTGNSGNTIYF,TGCGCCAGCAGCCTCGGGACGGGGAACTCTGGAAACACCATATATTTT
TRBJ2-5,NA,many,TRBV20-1,CSARVAGSFMETQYF,TGCAGTGCTAGGGTCGCGGGAAGTTTTATGGAGACCCAGTACTTC
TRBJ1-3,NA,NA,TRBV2,CASSGSRNTVYF,TGTGCCAGCAGTGGCAGCAGAAACACCGTATATTTT
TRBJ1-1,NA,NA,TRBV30,CAWSLQVNRAFF,TGTGCCTGGAGTTTACAGGTGAATAGAGCTTTCTTT
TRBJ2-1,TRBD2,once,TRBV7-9,CASGASGSGSYNEQFF,TGTGCCAGCGGGGCTAGCGGGAGCGGCTCCTACAATGAGCAGTTCTTC
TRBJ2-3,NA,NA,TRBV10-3,CAISRGTDTQYF,TGTGCCATCAGTCGAGGCACAGATACGCAGTATTTT
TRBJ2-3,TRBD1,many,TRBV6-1,CASNWDRSTDTQYF,TGTGCCAGCAATTGGGACAGGTCTACAGATACGCAGTATTTT
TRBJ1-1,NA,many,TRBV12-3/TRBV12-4,CASSPRMGGGTEAFF,TGTGCCAGCAGTCCCCGGATGGGGGGAGGCACTGAAGCTTTCTTT
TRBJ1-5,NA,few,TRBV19,CASSIGVGARGSNQPQHF,TGTGCCAGTAGTATAGGAGTAGGGGCACGGGGTAGCAATCAGCCCCAGCATTTT
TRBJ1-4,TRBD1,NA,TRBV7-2,CASSATLGQAEMGEKLFF,TGTGCCAGCAGCGCAACCCTGGGACAGGCGGAGATGGGTGAAAAACTGTTTTTT
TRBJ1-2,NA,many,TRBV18,CASSPGSSDYGYTF,TGTGCCAGCTCACCAGGGAGTTCCGACTATGGCTACACCTTC
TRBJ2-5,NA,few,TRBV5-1,CASSLASRVEETQYF,TGCGCCAGCAGCTTGGCCTCGCGGGTGGAAGAGACCCAGTACTTC
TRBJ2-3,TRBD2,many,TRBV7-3,CASSLMGLAGGTDTQYF,TGTGCCAGCAGCTTGATGGGACTAGCGGGAGGCACAGATACGCAGTATTTT
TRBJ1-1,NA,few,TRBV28,CASSFPGGNTEAFF,TGTGCCAGCAGTTTTCCGGGGGGAAACACTGAAGCTTTCTTT
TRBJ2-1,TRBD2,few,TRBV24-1,CATSAGGLAWVF,TGTGCCACCAGTGCCGGTGGACTAGCATGGGTCTTC
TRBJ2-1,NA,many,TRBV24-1,CATSDPGLGIWNEQFF,TGTGCCACCAGTGACCCGGGACTGGGAATCTGGAATGAGCAGTTCTTC
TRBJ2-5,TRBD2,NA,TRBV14,CASSQVKSLAEETQYF,TGTGCCAGCAGCCAAGTAAAGTCCCTAGCGGAAGAGACCCAGTACTTC
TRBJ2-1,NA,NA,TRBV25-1,CASSELVTGNEQFF,TGTGCCAGCAGTGAATTGGTGACAGGCAATGAGCAGTTCTTC
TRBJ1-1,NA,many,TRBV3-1,CASSQAGSRTEAFF,TGTGCCAGCAGCCAAGCAGGGAGCCGCACTGAAGCTTTCTTT
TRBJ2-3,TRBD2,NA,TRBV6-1,CATRRPGLAGGPSTDTQYF,TGTGCCACCAGACGACCGGGACTAGCGGGAGGGCCGAGCACAGATACGCAGTATTTT
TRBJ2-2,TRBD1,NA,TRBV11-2,CASSPLGTGDTGELFF,TGTGCCAGCAGCCCCTTGGGGACAGGGGACACCGGGGAGCTGTTTTTT
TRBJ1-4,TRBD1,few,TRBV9,CASSVEGTGGDEKLFF,TGTGCCAGCAGCGTAGAGGGGACAGGGGGCGACGAAAAACTGTTTTTT
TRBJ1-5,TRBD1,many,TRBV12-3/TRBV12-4,CASSPGQGFGNQPQHF,TGTGCCAGCAGCCCTGGACAGGGTTTTGGCAATCAGCCCCAGCATTTT
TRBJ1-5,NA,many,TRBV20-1,CSARGRLWGQPQHF,TGCAGTGCTAGAGGGCGACTATGGGGTCAGCCCCAGCATTTT
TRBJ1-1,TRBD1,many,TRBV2,CASRGQTNTEAFF,TGTGCCAGCAGGGGACAGACGAACACTGAAGCTTTCTTT
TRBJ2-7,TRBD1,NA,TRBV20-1,CSANAETGIFQDYEQYF,TGCAGTGCTAATGCCGAGACAGGGATATTTCAGGACTACGAGCAGTACTTC
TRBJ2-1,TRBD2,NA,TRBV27,CASSLGTSGLFEQFF,TGTGCCAGCAGTCTCGGGACTAGCGGGCTATTTGAGCAGTTCTTC
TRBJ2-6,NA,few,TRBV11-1,CASSRAVGSGANVLTF,TGTGCCAGCAGCCGCGCGGTGGGCTCTGGGGCCAACGTCCTGACTTTC
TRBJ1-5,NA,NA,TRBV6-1,CASSEIRVNQPQHF,TGTGCCAGCAGTGAAATCAGGGTGAATCAGCCCCAGCATTTT
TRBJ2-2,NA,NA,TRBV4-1,CASSLNEGTGELFF,TGCGCCAGCAGCCTCAACGAGGGCACCGGGGAGCTGTTTTTT
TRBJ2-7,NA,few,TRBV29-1,CSAGKGLYYEQYF,TGCAGCGCCGGTAAAGGGTTATACTACGAGCAGTACTTC
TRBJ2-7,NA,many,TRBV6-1,CASSALGGSSYEQYF,TGTGCCAGCAGCGCACTGGGGGGCTCAAGCTACGAGCAGTACTTC
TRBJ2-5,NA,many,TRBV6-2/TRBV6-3,CASSYTTSQETQYF,TGTGCCAGCAGTTACACTACTAGTCAAGAGACCCAGTACTTC
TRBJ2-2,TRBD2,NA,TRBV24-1,CATSSPNLAGVITGELFF,TGTGCCACCAGCTCCCCAAATCTAGCGGGAGTGATCACCGGGGAGCTGTTTTTT
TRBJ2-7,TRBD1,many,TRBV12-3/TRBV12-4,CATAWTGGGEQYF,TGTGCCACCGCATGGACAGGGGGCGGGGAGCAGTACTTC
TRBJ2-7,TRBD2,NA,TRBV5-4,CASSLIAGEVDEQYF,TGTGCCAGCAGCCTAATAGCGGGAGAGGTAGACGAGCAGTACTTC
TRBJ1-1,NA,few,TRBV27,CASSPDPPGGNTEAFF,TGTGCCAGCAGTCCAGACCCCCCCGGGGGAAACACTGAAGCTTTCTTT
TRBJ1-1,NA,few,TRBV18,CASSPSARYNTEAFF,TGTGCCAGCTCACCAAGCGCCAGATATAACACTGAAGCTTTCTTT